Sequencing of this T cell receptor beta chain was carried out in a study of T cell repertoires in cytomegalovirus infection. In this sample, this clonotype turned up a few times. The antigen remains undetermined. Germline V lookup: CDR1 SEHNR, CDR2 FQNEAQ (reference sequence). The CDR3 consists of 14 residues. V was clipped by 0 bases and J by 6 bases, with 12 bases between them. TCRdb called the reads again in MiXCR, with one record for every CDR3 protein. The repertoire holds about 920,000 distinct CDR3 sequences, with around 30% as singletons. The chain links TRBV7-9 to TRBJ2-7; D is possibly TRBD2 (5 bases). The receptor's source is a human donor in good health (CMV status not recorded). Some clones in this sample may be carry-over from other donors' samples. This specimen consisted of cultured CD8+ T cells from PBMCs, obtained from culture after CMV antigen stimulation. CDR3 DNA: TGTGCCAGCAGCTTAGCGCTGACTACTACCGAGCAGTACTTC. Amino acids: CASSLALTTTEQYF.